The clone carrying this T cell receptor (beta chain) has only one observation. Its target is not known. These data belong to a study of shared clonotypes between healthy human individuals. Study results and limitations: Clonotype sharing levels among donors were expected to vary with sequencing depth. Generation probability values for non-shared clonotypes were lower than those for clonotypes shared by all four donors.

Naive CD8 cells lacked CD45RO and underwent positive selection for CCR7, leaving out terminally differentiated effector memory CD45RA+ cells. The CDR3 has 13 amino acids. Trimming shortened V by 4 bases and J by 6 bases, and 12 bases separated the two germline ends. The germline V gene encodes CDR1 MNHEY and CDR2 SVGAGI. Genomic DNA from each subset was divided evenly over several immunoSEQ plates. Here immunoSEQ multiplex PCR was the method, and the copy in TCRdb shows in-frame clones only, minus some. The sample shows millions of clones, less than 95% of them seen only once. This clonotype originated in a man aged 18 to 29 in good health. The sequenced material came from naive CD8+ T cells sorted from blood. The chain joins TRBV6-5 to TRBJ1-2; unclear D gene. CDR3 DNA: TGTGCCAGCAGTTCGGTCCCACCTAATGGCTACACCTTC. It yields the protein CASSSVPPNGYTF.